This T cell receptor (beta chain) stems from a study of identical twins. Study-wide findings and caveats: Sequences that were beta out-of-frame showed weaker excess twin sharing.

Comment on this clonotype: What it binds is not known.

The CDR3 is made up of 16 amino acids. Germline-derived CDR1 and CDR2 are PRHDT and FYEKMQ (reference sequence). V lost 6 bases and J lost 8; bases outside the gene matches: 9. In every case, the donor was a healthy Caucasian. A universal primer site was incorporated via template switching, and the cDNA contained unique molecular identifiers. MiXCR, applied by TCRdb to the 5' RACE reads, yields one record per CDR3 protein. The sample includes about 220,000 distinct CDR3 sequences, approximately 7.3% of them seen just once. This sample also appeared in a second study, on yellow fever vaccine responses in identical twins. That paper adds: Twins' vaccine T cell responses were reported to seem partly convergent and partly personalized.

The material sequenced was CD8+ T cells sorted from blood. The sequence came from a woman younger than 35 in good health. This sequence joins TRBV13 and TRBJ1-6, with 11 positions matching TRBD1. CDR3 sequence: CASSYGGQGADSPLHF. As DNA, the CDR3 is TGTGCCAGCAGTTATGGAGGACAGGGGGCGGATTCACCCCTCCACTTT.